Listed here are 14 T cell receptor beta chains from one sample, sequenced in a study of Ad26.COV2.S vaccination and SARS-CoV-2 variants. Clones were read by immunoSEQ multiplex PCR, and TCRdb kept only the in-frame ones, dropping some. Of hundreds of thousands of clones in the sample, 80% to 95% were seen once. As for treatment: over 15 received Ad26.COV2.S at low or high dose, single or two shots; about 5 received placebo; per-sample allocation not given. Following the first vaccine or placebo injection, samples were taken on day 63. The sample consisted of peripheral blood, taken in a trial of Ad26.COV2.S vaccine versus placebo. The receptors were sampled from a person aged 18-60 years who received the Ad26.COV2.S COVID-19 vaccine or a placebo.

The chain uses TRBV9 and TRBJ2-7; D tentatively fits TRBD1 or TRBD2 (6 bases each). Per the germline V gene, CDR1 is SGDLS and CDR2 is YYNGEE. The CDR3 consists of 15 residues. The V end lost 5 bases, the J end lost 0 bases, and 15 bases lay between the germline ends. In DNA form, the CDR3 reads TGTGCCAGCAGTAAGGGGGGACTGAGCTCCTACGAGCAGTACTTC. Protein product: CASSKGGLSSYEQYF.

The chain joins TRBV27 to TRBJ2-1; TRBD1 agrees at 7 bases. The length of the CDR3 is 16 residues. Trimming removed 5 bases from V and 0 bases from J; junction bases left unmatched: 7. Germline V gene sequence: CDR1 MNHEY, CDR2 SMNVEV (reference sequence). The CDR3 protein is CASSRDRSPSYNEQFF. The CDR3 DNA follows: TGTGCCAGCAGTCGGGACAGATCCCCCTCCTACAATGAGCAGTTCTTC.

The CDR3 DNA reads TGTGCCAGCAGGGACGGGACGTTCGGCGAGCAGTTCTTC. Its protein is CASRDGTFGEQFF. This chain uses TRBV7-9 with TRBJ2-1; possibly TRBD1 or TRBD2 for D (5 bases each). The ends were cut back, 6 bases at V and 10 bases at J, with 16 bases in the middle. The CDR3 is 13 amino acids. Germline V gene sequence: CDR1 SEHNR, CDR2 FQNEAQ (reference sequence). The variable domain in full, with the rest retrieved from reference TRBV7-9 and TRBJ2-1, is DTGVSQNPRHKITKRGQNVTFRCDPISEHNRLYWYRQTLGQGPEFLTYFQNEAQLEKSRLLSDRFSAERPKGSFSTLEIQRTEQGDSAMYLCASRDGTFGEQFFGPGTRLTVL.

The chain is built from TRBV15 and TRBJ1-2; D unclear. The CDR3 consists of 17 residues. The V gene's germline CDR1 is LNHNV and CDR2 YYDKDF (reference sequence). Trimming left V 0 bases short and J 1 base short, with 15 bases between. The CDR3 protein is CATSRDPSSELNYGYTF. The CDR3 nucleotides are TGTGCCACCAGCAGAGATCCGAGTTCTGAGCTTAACTATGGCTACACCTTC.

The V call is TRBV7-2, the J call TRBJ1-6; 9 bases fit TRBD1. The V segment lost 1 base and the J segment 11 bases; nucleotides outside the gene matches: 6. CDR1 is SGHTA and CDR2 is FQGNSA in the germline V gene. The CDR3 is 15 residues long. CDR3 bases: TGTGCCAGCAGCTTAGGGGACAGGGATGAGGCACCCCTCCACTTT. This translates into CASSLGDRDEAPLHF.

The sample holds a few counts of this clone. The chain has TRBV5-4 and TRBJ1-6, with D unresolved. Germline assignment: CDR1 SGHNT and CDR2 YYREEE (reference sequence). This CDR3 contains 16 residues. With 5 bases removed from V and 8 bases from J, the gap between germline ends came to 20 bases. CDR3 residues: CASSAARAFPDSPLHF. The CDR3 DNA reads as TGTGCCAGCAGTGCCGCCCGGGCATTCCCCGATTCACCCCTCCACTTT.

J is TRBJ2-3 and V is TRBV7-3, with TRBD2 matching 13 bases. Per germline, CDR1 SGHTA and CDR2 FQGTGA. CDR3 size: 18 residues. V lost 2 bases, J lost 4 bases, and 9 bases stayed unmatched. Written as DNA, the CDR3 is TGTGCCAGCAGCTTAGGACTAGCGGGAGTCAGGTCCCCAGATACGCAGTATTTT. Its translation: CASSLGLAGVRSPDTQYF.

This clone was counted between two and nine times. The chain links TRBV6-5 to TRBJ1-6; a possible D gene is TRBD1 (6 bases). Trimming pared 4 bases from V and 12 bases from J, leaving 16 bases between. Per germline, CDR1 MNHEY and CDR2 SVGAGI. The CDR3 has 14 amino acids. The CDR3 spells CASSLGHKAGPLHF. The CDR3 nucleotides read TGTGCCAGCAGTTTGGGACACAAGGCGGGACCCCTCCACTTT.

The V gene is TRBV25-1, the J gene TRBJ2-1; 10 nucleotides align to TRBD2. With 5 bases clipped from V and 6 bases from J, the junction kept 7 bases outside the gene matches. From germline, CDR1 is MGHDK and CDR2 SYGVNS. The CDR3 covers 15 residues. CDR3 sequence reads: CASSQNSGRPNEQFF. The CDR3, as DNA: TGTGCCAGCAGTCAGAATAGCGGGAGGCCCAATGAGCAGTTCTTC.

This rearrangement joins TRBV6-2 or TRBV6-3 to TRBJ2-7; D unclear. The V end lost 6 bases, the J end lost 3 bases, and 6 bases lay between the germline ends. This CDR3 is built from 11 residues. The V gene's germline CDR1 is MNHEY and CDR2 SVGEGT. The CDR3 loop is CASSMIYEQYF. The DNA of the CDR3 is TGTGCCAGCAGCATGATCTACGAGCAGTACTTC.

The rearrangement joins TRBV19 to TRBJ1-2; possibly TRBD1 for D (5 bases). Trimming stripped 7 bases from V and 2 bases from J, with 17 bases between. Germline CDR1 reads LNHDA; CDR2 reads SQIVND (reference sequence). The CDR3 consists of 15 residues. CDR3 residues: CASTRRGRQNYGYTF. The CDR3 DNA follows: TGTGCCAGTACCCGAAGGGGCAGGCAAAACTATGGCTACACCTTC.

CDR3 sequence: CATSRDRDSYSGNTIYF. The CDR3 DNA is TGTGCCACCAGCAGAGATCGCGACAGCTACTCTGGAAACACCATATATTTT. The chain couples TRBV15 to TRBJ1-3; tentatively, D is TRBD1 (5 bases). Germline values: CDR1 LNHNV, CDR2 YYDKDF (reference sequence). This CDR3 region has 17 residues. Trimming took 0 bases from V and 0 from J, leaving 12 bases between them.

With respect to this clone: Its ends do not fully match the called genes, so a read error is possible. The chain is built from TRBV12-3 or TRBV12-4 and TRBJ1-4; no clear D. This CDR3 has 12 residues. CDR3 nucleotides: TGTGCCAGCAGTTCCGAGAATGGAAAACTGTTTTTT. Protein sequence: CASSSENGKLFF.

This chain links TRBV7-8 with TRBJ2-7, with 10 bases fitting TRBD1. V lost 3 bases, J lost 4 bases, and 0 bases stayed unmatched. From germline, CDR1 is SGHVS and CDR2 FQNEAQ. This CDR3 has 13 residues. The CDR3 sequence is CASSLDRGYEQYF. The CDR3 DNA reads TGTGCCAGCAGCTTGGACAGGGGGTACGAGCAGTACTTC.